A selection of T cell receptor beta chains follows, all from one sample in a study of Graves' ophthalmopathy and Graves' hyperthyroidism. TCRdb processed the multiplex PCR reads anew with MiXCR; each CDR3 protein has one entry. This sample has hundreds of thousands of distinct CDR3 sequences, with under 25% found just once. Sequences were obtained from peripheral blood. These receptors all come from a woman aged 18-29 years with stable Graves' hyperthyroidism. CDR3s include the opening cysteine and the closing phenylalanine or tryptophan. The order of the fields is D gene, J gene, V gene, clone size, CDR3 DNA, CDR3 protein. D genes are given only for firm matches. The size entry is marked missing in some rows and otherwise reads once, few, many or a size class.

TRBD1,TRBJ1-5,TRBV12-3/TRBV12-4,NA,TGTGCCAGCAGTCCCAGGGGGGGGACCAATCAGCCCCAGCATTTT,CASSPRGGTNQPQHF
TRBD1,TRBJ1-2,TRBV11-3,many,TGTGCCAGCAGCTTCTATAGACAGGGCTGGGGAGATGGCTACACCTTC,CASSFYRQGWGDGYTF
TRBD1,TRBJ2-7,TRBV15,NA,TGTGCCACCAGCAGGGGACAGGGGGTCTACGAGCAGTACTTC,CATSRGQGVYEQYF
TRBD1,TRBJ1-1,TRBV19,many,TGTGCCAGCCGAGGGACAGCCGACACCTTCTTCATGAACACTGAAGCTTTCTTT,CASRGTADTFFMNTEAFF
NA,TRBJ2-3,TRBV11-2,few,TGTGCCAGCAGCTTAGTGGCCTCTTCCACAGATACGCAGTATTTT,CASSLVASSTDTQYF
TRBD2,TRBJ2-7,TRBV7-2,NA,TGTGCCAGCAGCTTGAGCGGGAGGGAAAGGGACGAGCAGTACTTC,CASSLSGRERDEQYF
NA,TRBJ2-7,TRBV30,NA,TGTGCCTGGAGTGTATCCCCGTTTAGTAGCGAGCAGTACTTC,CAWSVSPFSSEQYF
TRBD2,TRBJ2-4,TRBV6-2/TRBV6-3,many,TGTGCCAGCAGTTATCTAGCGGGAGTTAAAAACATTCAGTACTTC,CASSYLAGVKNIQYF
NA,TRBJ2-7,TRBV28,many,TGTGCCAGCAGTTTAAATGCGGGCTACGAGCAGTACTTC,CASSLNAGYEQYF
NA,TRBJ2-7,TRBV12-3/TRBV12-4,NA,TGTGCCAGCAGTCCCGACCCTCTCTACGAGCAGTACTTC,CASSPDPLYEQYF
NA,TRBJ2-5,TRBV20-1,NA,TGCAGTGCTAGGCGGGGCGGCCAAGAGACCCAGTACTTC,CSARRGGQETQYF
TRBD1,TRBJ1-6,TRBV5-1,many,TGCGCCAGCAGTCCCGGGACAGAAGGTTCACCCCTCCACTTT,CASSPGTEGSPLHF
NA,TRBJ2-7,TRBV4-3,many,TGCGCCAGCAGCCAAGGGAAGTGGAGCTACGAGCAGTACTTC,CASSQGKWSYEQYF
TRBD1,TRBJ1-2,TRBV5-1,many,TGCGCCAGCAGCTGGGACAGCGTCCGGTATGGCTACACCTTC,CASSWDSVRYGYTF
TRBD1,TRBJ2-7,TRBV7-2,NA,TGTGCCAGCAGCTCTTCCGGGACAGGGTGGTACGAGCAGTACTTC,CASSSSGTGWYEQYF
TRBD1,TRBJ2-5,TRBV15,few,TGTGCCATCAGCAGAGGGGGCGTGGGGGTGACCCGGTACTTC,CAISRGGVGVTRYF
NA,TRBJ2-7,TRBV11-2,many,TGTGCCAGCAGGGAGGCGGGGGGACAGCTCGAGCAGTACTTC,CASREAGGQLEQYF
NA,TRBJ2-4,TRBV19,NA,TGTGCCAGTAGTTCTCGGACTGGACGCGGGTACAACATTCAGTACTTC,CASSSRTGRGYNIQYF
TRBD1,TRBJ1-2,TRBV19,few,TGTGCCAGTAGTATGCCCCGGACAGGGAGGTCGAGCTACACCTTC,CASSMPRTGRSSYTF
NA,TRBJ1-6,TRBV6-5,once,TGTGCCAGCAGTTACTCGAAGTGGGCAGGGGAGAATTCACCCCTCCACTTT,CASSYSKWAGENSPLHF
NA,TRBJ2-7,TRBV6-5,NA,TGTGCCAGCAGTTATGGAGAAGAATCCTACGAGCAGTACTTC,CASSYGEESYEQYF
NA,TRBJ1-5,TRBV6-5,NA,TGTGCCAGCATTATACAGGGTAGCAATCAGCCCCAGCATTTT,CASIIQGSNQPQHF
NA,TRBJ1-6,TRBV7-8,many,TGTGCCAGCAGCACCGCCTGGCGGGATTCACCCCTCCACTTT,CASSTAWRDSPLHF
NA,TRBJ2-7,TRBV4-2,many,TGTGCCAGCAGCCAAGATTCCAGTCCCTCCTACGAGCAGTACTTC,CASSQDSSPSYEQYF
NA,TRBJ2-3,TRBV5-1,many,TGCGCCAGCAGCCCCATCCCTGGAGATACGCAGTATTTT,CASSPIPGDTQYF
NA,TRBJ1-1,TRBV25-1,NA,TGTGCCAGCAGTGAATCGACAGAGAACACTGAAGCTTTCTTT,CASSESTENTEAFF
TRBD1,TRBJ1-6,TRBV6-1,many,TGTGCCAGCAGTAAACCGAGGGGACAGGGGGCTTCGGATTCACCCCTCCACTTT,CASSKPRGQGASDSPLHF
NA,TRBJ2-2,TRBV18,NA,TGTGCCAGCTCACCAAGCCACACAACCGGGGAGCTGTTTTTT,CASSPSHTTGELFF
NA,TRBJ1-2,TRBV6-2/TRBV6-3,many,TGTGCCAGCAGTTACGACGGCTCCTATGGCTACACCTTC,CASSYDGSYGYTF
NA,TRBJ1-1,TRBV27,many,TGTGCCAGCAAATCGCAGGGGTCAGGGAACACTGAAGCTTTCTTT,CASKSQGSGNTEAFF
NA,TRBJ1-1,TRBV6-1,NA,TGTGCCAGCAGTGAAGCGCTTCCGTGGGAACCGAACACTGAAGCTTTCTTT,CASSEALPWEPNTEAFF
NA,TRBJ1-1,TRBV20-1,NA,TGCAGTGCCCTCCGGACCCAGAACACTGAAGCTTTCTTT,CSALRTQNTEAFF
NA,TRBJ1-1,TRBV9,NA,TGTGCCAGCAGCCCCAGCGGGAACACTGAAGCTTGCTTT,CASSPSGNTEACF
NA,TRBJ2-7,TRBV20-1,many,TGCAGTGCTAGGGCAGGGAGCTCCTACGAGCAGTACTTC,CSARAGSSYEQYF
NA,TRBJ2-5,TRBV28,many,TGTGCCGTAGAGACCCAGTACTTC,CAVETQYF
NA,TRBJ1-1,TRBV28,few,TGTGCCAGCAGTTCGACGTTACGGGGGAACACTGAAGCTTTCTTT,CASSSTLRGNTEAFF
NA,TRBJ1-2,TRBV28,many,TGTGCCACCATCGCCCGCAGTCCCTATGGCTACACCTTC,CATIARSPYGYTF
NA,TRBJ1-5,TRBV6-1,few,TGTGCCAGCAGTCCGGGTAGGGAGAACAATCAGCCCCAGCATTTT,CASSPGRENNQPQHF
NA,TRBJ1-5,TRBV29-1,many,TGCAGCGTTGGGACAGGCAATCAGCCCCAGCATTTT,CSVGTGNQPQHF
NA,TRBJ1-2,TRBV7-2,NA,TGTGCCAGCAGCCGACTCGTCGTCAGATCCTATGGCTACACCTTC,CASSRLVVRSYGYTF
TRBD1,TRBJ1-1,TRBV11-2,many,TGTGCCAGCAGCCCCCCGGGACAGACTCAAGCTTTCTTT,CASSPPGQTQAFF
NA,TRBJ1-2,TRBV6-5,many,TGTGCCAGCAGTTACGGACTTGCTAACTATGGCTACACCTTC,CASSYGLANYGYTF
NA,TRBJ2-2,TRBV4-1,many,TGCGCCAGCAGCCAGGCTACGGGTGGCCTGACCACCGGGGAGCTGTTTTTT,CASSQATGGLTTGELFF
NA,TRBJ2-7,TRBV28,NA,TGTGCCAGCAGTTTTGGAGGGAGCCTAAACGAGCAGTACTTC,CASSFGGSLNEQYF
TRBD1,TRBJ2-5,TRBV2,many,TGTGCCAGCACCGAGGACAGGGCGACGGTGGAGACCCAGTACTTC,CASTEDRATVETQYF
NA,TRBJ2-7,TRBV3-1,many,TGTGCCAGCAGCCAAGCGGGCCGAGTGGGGTACGAGCAGTACTTC,CASSQAGRVGYEQYF
NA,TRBJ2-5,TRBV6-5,many,TGTGCCAGCAGTTCTACGACAGGAAAGACCCAGTACTTC,CASSSTTGKTQYF
NA,TRBJ2-5,TRBV7-3,many,TGTGCCAGCAGCTTCCGACACCAAGAGACCCAGTACTTC,CASSFRHQETQYF
TRBD2,TRBJ2-7,TRBV7-2,many,TGTGCCAGCAGCTTATTCGCTAGCGGCTACGAGCAGTACTTC,CASSLFASGYEQYF
TRBD1,TRBJ1-2,TRBV28,few,TGTGCCAGCAGTTTACCGGGACAGGGGGCCTATGGCTACACCTTC,CASSLPGQGAYGYTF
NA,TRBJ1-6,TRBV5-1,many,TGCGCCAGCAGCTTGGTTTTTAGGGTTTCACCCCTCCACTTT,CASSLVFRVSPLHF
NA,TRBJ1-2,TRBV25-1,many,TGTGCCAGCAGTGATTCCCCAGGGACGGGTGACTATGGCTACACCTTC,CASSDSPGTGDYGYTF
TRBD2,TRBJ2-7,TRBV20-1,many,TGCAGTGCGCGGGGGGGCGGCTTGAGGTACTACGAGCAGTACTTC,CSARGGGLRYYEQYF
TRBD1,TRBJ1-1,TRBV28,many,TGTGCCAGCAGTTTATCCTCGGGACAGCCCATGAACACTGAAGCTTTCTTT,CASSLSSGQPMNTEAFF
TRBD1,TRBJ2-7,TRBV10-2,few,TGCGCCAGCAAACAGAAATTCCGGGACAGGGGATTCAACGAGCAGTACTTC,CASKQKFRDRGFNEQYF
NA,TRBJ2-4,TRBV7-3,NA,TGTGCCAGCAGCTCGGGGACCCCAGCCTCTTTAGCCAAAAACATTCAGTACTTC,CASSSGTPASLAKNIQYF
NA,TRBJ1-3,TRBV5-5,many,TGTGCCAGCAGCCCCGACTTTGATACTGGAAACACCATATATTTT,CASSPDFDTGNTIYF
NA,TRBJ2-7,TRBV5-1,many,TGCGCCAGCAGCTTGGCCAGGGCCCACGAGCAGCACTTC,CASSLARAHEQHF
TRBD1,TRBJ2-2,TRBV12-3/TRBV12-4,many,TGTGCCAGCAGACCAACACGGGACAGGCTTAACACCGGGGAGCTGTTTTTT,CASRPTRDRLNTGELFF